Shown below are 17 T cell receptor beta chains from a single sample sequenced in a study of CD8+CD57+ T cells in acquired aplastic anemia. Patients who underwent sequencing had shown CD8+CD57+ cell expansion by flow cytometry. The template used for profiling TCR beta VDJ and CDR3 was genomic DNA. TCRdb processed the reads anew with MiXCR; each CDR3 protein has one entry. The sample lists around 430,000 distinct CDR3 sequences; around 30% were seen once. Sequencing used sorted CD4+, CD8+, or CD8+CD57+ T cells (not recorded which) from PBMCs. Receptor source: a human donor with aplastic anemia.

This sequence joins TRBV5-1 and TRBJ2-5; D is unclear. This CDR3 spans 14 amino acids. The V gene lost 0 bases and the J gene lost 4 bases, with 10 bases spanning the gap. The germline gives CDR1 SGHRS, CDR2 YFSETQ. The CDR3 loop reads CASSLAVVGETQYF. The DNA for the CDR3 is TGCGCCAGCAGCTTGGCGGTAGTTGGAGAGACCCAGTACTTC.

This chain connects TRBV11-1 to TRBJ2-5; D possibly corresponds to TRBD2 (6 bases). Trimming shortened V by 0 bases and J by 4 bases, and 24 bases separated the two germline ends. The CDR3 contains 19 residues. Per the germline V gene, CDR1 is SGHAT and CDR2 is FQDESV (reference sequence). The CDR3 DNA sequence: TGTGCCAGCAGCTTAGCGTTTTTGCGGGACGATAGCCCGTTAGAGACCCAGTACTTC. Encoded protein: CASSLAFLRDDSPLETQYF.

Concerning this clonotype itself: This could be a read error, since a much larger clone is one nucleotide away. J is TRBJ2-7 and V is TRBV20-1; perhaps TRBD2 as D (5 bases). CDR1 and CDR2 from the germline V gene are DFQATT and SNEGSKA (reference sequence). The CDR3 covers 13 residues. CDR3 residues: CGASYQSSYEQYF. As DNA, the CDR3 is TGCGGTGCTAGCTACCAGAGCTCCTACGAGCAGTACTTC.

This clonotype was seen just once. V gene TRBV25-1 combines with J gene TRBJ2-7; 7 bases are shared with TRBD2. The V segment lost 6 bases and the J segment 1 base; nucleotides outside the gene matches: 6. CDR1 and CDR2 from the germline V gene are MGHDK and SYGVNS. The length of the CDR3 is 14 residues. The CDR3, as DNA: TGTGCCAGCAGCCCCCCAGCGGGGTCCTACGAGCAGTACTTC. Translated: CASSPPAGSYEQYF.

Points on this clonotype: This may stem from a read error, because a much larger clone lies one nucleotide away. The rearrangement joins TRBV29-1 to TRBJ2-1; no clear D gene. This CDR3 contains 14 residues. The ends were cut back, 8 bases at V and 6 bases at J, with 20 bases in the middle. Germline CDR1 is SQVTM and CDR2 is ANQGSEA. As DNA, the CDR3 is TGCAGCATTTTGGGTCCTCGAGTAACCAATGAGCAGTTCTTC. It specifies CSILGPRVTNEQFF.

The chain uses TRBV10-3 and TRBJ1-1, with 12 positions matching TRBD1. J was trimmed by 5 bases and V by 10 bases; bases with no gene match: 17. This CDR3 has 17 residues. Per germline, CDR1 ENHRY and CDR2 SYGVKD. The CDR3 sequence is CASRDWGQGASRTEAFF. CDR3 nucleotides: TGTGCCAGCAGGGACTGGGGACAGGGGGCAAGTAGGACTGAAGCTTTCTTT.

In its sample, this clonotype was seen many times. This sequence joins TRBV9 and TRBJ1-5; 8 bases line up with TRBD1. The CDR3 totals 13 residues. Unmatched junction bases numbered 2, after V lost 3 bases and J lost 6 bases. Germline V gene sequence: CDR1 SGDLS, CDR2 YYNGEE. The CDR3, as DNA: TGTGCCAGCAGCGCAACAGGGGGTCAGCCCCAGCATTTT. It yields the protein CASSATGGQPQHF.

This clonotype was picked up a small number of times. The chain links TRBV9 to TRBJ1-1; D not certain. V was pared by 0 bases and J by 7 bases, with 13 bases between. The CDR3 totals 14 residues. The germline V gene has CDR1 SGDLS and CDR2 YYNGEE. The CDR3 reads CASSVDVRAGEAFF. In DNA form, the CDR3 reads TGTGCCAGCAGCGTAGATGTAAGGGCAGGTGAAGCTTTCTTT.

This clonotype was recorded only once. The rearrangement links TRBV15 to TRBJ1-2, with 12 bases identical to TRBD1. The CDR3 is 13 residues long. Germline CDR1 and CDR2: LNHNV and YYDKDF (reference sequence). V was clipped by 8 bases and J by 6 bases; unmatched bases: 4. CDR3 nucleotides: TGTGCCACCGGGACAGGGGGCGCGAATGGCTACACCTTC. Residues: CATGTGGANGYTF.

The V call is TRBV29-1, the J call TRBJ1-2, with D maybe TRBD1 (6 bases). The CDR3 length is 13 residues. The V gene's germline CDR1 is SQVTM and CDR2 ANQGSEA. V was pared by 4 bases and J by 3 bases, with 12 bases between. The CDR3 loop reads CSVGNREDYGYTF. As DNA, the CDR3 is TGCAGCGTTGGGAACAGGGAGGACTATGGCTACACCTTC.

This clonotype was seen at least ten times. The genes are TRBV20-1 and TRBJ1-5; weak D call: TRBD1 (6 bases). The V gene lost 0 bases and the J gene lost 4 bases, with 16 bases spanning the gap. The germline V gene encodes CDR1 DFQATT and CDR2 SNEGSKA (reference sequence). This CDR3 comprises 16 residues. CDR3 sequence: CSARDEGGTPNQPQHF. As DNA, the CDR3 is TGCAGTGCTAGAGATGAGGGCGGGACACCAAATCAGCCCCAGCATTTT.

This clonotype was seen repeatedly, ten times or more. The chain links TRBV20-1 to TRBJ2-5; D gene uncertain. The germline gives CDR1 DFQATT, CDR2 SNEGSKA (reference sequence). Trimming took off 7 bases at V and 3 bases at J, with 12 bases between the two ends. This CDR3 has 12 residues. Written as DNA, the CDR3 is TGCAGTGGCCAGGTTAGGGAAGAGACCCAGTACTTC. Translating gives CSGQVREETQYF.

At least ten counts were recorded for this clonotype. The J gene is TRBJ1-2, the V gene TRBV12-3 or TRBV12-4, with no clear D. The CDR3 is 14 amino acids. Between the trimmed V and J ends, which lost 4 bases and 4 bases, there was a span of 13 bases. In nucleotides, the CDR3 is TGTGCCAGCAGTTCGGGCCGAGGCCTCTATGGCTACACCTTC. It encodes CASSSGRGLYGYTF.

This chain uses TRBV7-2 with TRBJ2-7, with 10 bases that match TRBD2. Trimming cost V 2 bases and J 1 base; bases outside gene matches: 5. In germline, CDR1 is SGHTA, CDR2 FQGNSA. The CDR3 spans 16 residues. The CDR3 spells CASSLRPLAGSYEQYF. In DNA form, the CDR3 reads TGTGCCAGCAGCTTACGTCCACTAGCGGGATCCTACGAGCAGTACTTC.

In regard to this clonotype: One base away lies a much larger clone, so this may be a sequencing read error. J is TRBJ1-1 and V is TRBV2, with D perhaps TRBD1 (6 bases). The CDR3 is made up of 15 amino acids. CDR1 and CDR2 from the germline V gene are SNHLY and FYNNEI. The CDR3, as DNA: TGTGTCAGCAGTGAAGTGGGGGGCGCTGGCACTGAAGCTTTCTTT. Its protein is CVSSEVGGAGTEAFF.

This clonotype was seen a few times. V gene TRBV2 combines with J gene TRBJ2-7, with D maybe TRBD1 (5 bases). This CDR3 region has 14 residues. The germline V gene has CDR1 SNHLY and CDR2 FYNNEI. V was clipped by 6 bases and J by 2 bases, with 14 bases between them. CDR3 loop: CASSFWGQAYEQYF. CDR3 sequence (DNA): TGTGCCAGCAGCTTCTGGGGCCAAGCCTACGAGCAGTACTTC.

The table lists this clonotype with many counts. The CDR3 is CATSRDERAFF. In nucleotides, the CDR3 is TGTGCCACCAGCAGAGATGAGCGAGCTTTCTTT. The chain has TRBV15 and TRBJ1-1; D uncertain. CDR1 is LNHNV, CDR2 YYDKDF, per germline (reference sequence). The V end lost 0 bases, the J end lost 10 bases, and 6 bases lay between the germline ends. The CDR3 is made up of 11 amino acids. Drawing the rest from reference TRBV15 and TRBJ1-1, the complete variable domain is DAMVIQNPRYQVTQFGKPVTLSCSQTLNHNVMYWYQQKSSQAPKLLFHYYDKDFNNEADTPDNFQSRRPNTSFCFLDIRSPGLGDTAMYLCATSRDERAFFGQGTRLTVV.